The clone carrying this T cell receptor (beta chain) was detected a few times. Its antigen is not identified. This sample was taken from a study of blood T cells in healthy people across ages. Overall study results and limits: Versus aged donors, long-lived donors had higher diversity and more naive CD4+ cells.

The use of a sample-barcoded 5' primer and a J-beta primer mix characterized a second PCR of about 7 to 12 cycles. A tag from a template-switch adaptor with 12 random nucleotides marked each cDNA molecule. From each sample, at least 2.5 million paired-end reads containing CDR3 were obtained. Via MiXCR, TCRdb re-called the 5' RACE reads, giving one row per CDR3 protein. Among approximately 400,000 distinct CDR3 sequences listed, roughly half were seen once. Samples had at least 7 million PBMCs isolated from them. V shed 1 base and J shed 11 bases, with 11 bases lying between them. CDR3 size: 12 residues. Germline V gene lookup returns CDR1 SGHAT and CDR2 FQNNGV.

The chain carries TRBV11-2 and TRBJ2-5; D is unresolved. This sequence originates from a man aged 55 to 69 in good health. The sample taken for sequencing was blood. The CDR3: CASSLGEFEQYF. The DNA for the CDR3 is TGTGCCAGCAGCTTAGGGGAATTTGAGCAGTACTTC. The whole variable domain, remainder taken from reference TRBV11-2 and TRBJ2-5, is EAGVAQSPRYKIIEKRQSVAFWCNPISGHATLYWYQQILGQGPKLLIQFQNNGVVDDSQLPKDRFSAERLKGVDSTLKIQPAKLEDSAVYLCASSLGEFEQYFGPGTRLLVL.